The 9 T cell receptor beta chains below all came from one sample that was sequenced in a study of OX40 agonist ivuxolimab in advanced cancers. Profiled with immunoSEQ multiplex PCR; TCRdb holds only in-frame clones, not every one. The sample includes approximately 51,000 clones, around 77% of them seen just once. Sequences were derived from CD4+ or CD8+ T cells sorted from blood, sampled in a trial of the OX40 agonist ivuxolimab. These TCRs come from an adult with an advanced solid tumor such as melanoma, head and neck, liver or kidney cancer.

The chain uses TRBV19 and TRBJ2-3; tentatively, D is TRBD2 (6 bases). CDR3 length: 11 residues. Looked up from germline, CDR1 is LNHDA and CDR2 is SQIVND (reference sequence). Trimming stripped 5 bases from V and 10 bases from J, with 10 bases between. CDR3 DNA sequence: TGTGCCAGTAGTTTTCGGGAGTCGCAGTATTTT. It yields the protein CASSFRESQYF.

The rearrangement links TRBV9 to TRBJ1-4; perhaps TRBD1 as D (6 bases). This CDR3 is 13 amino acids long. Deletions cut 0 bases from V and 12 bases from J, with 12 bases between. Germline-derived CDR1 and CDR2 are SGDLS and YYNGEE. The CDR3 nucleotides read TGTGCCAGCAGCGTAGATACGAGGGGGGAACTGTTTTTT. The encoded protein is CASSVDTRGELFF.

This clone was seen a handful of times. The CDR3 DNA sequence: TGTGCCAGCAGCGTTCGACAGCAGAATTCACCCCTCCACTTT. It encodes CASSVRQQNSPLHF. The chain carries TRBV9 and TRBJ1-6; D is possibly TRBD1 (5 bases). CDR1 SGDLS and CDR2 YYNGEE come from the germline V gene. The CDR3 sequence is 14 residues long. V lost 2 bases to trimming and J lost 7 bases, with 10 bases between them.

V usage is TRBV7-9 and J usage is TRBJ1-1, with TRBD1 matching over 8 bases. The CDR3 spans 14 residues. The germline CDR1 and CDR2 sequences are SEHNR and FQNEAQ (reference sequence). V shed 3 bases and J 3 bases; nucleotides not matched to a gene: 3. CDR3 sequence (DNA): TGTGCCAGCAGCTTTCAGGGGGCGCACACTGAAGCTTTCTTT. Translating it yields CASSFQGAHTEAFF.

This rearrangement joins TRBV15 to TRBJ2-1, with D unclear. The CDR3 covers 16 residues. Trimming left V 1 base short and J 4 bases short, with 14 bases between. Germline assignment: CDR1 LNHNV and CDR2 YYDKDF (reference sequence). The CDR3 region has the DNA TGTGCCACCAGCAGAGGCCTAGTCGGCTCATACAATGAGCAGTTCTTC. Protein product: CATSRGLVGSYNEQFF.

The J gene is TRBJ1-2, the V gene TRBV29-1; 9 bases line up with TRBD1. The CDR3 sequence is 13 residues long. The V and J ends lost 6 bases and 6 bases, in that order; junction bases with no gene match: 8. Germline V lookup: CDR1 SQVTM, CDR2 ANQGSEA. CDR3 sequence: CSVGGQGGDGYTF. The CDR3 DNA is TGCAGCGTGGGGGGACAGGGAGGAGATGGCTACACCTTC. The variable domain in full, completed from reference TRBV29-1 and TRBJ1-2, reads SAVISQKPSRDICQRGTSLTIQCQVDSQVTMMFWYRQQPGQSLTLIATANQGSEATYESGFVIDKFPISRPNLTFSTLTVSNMSPEDSSIYLCSVGGQGGDGYTFGSGTRLTVV.

The chain is built from TRBV5-1 and TRBJ2-3; 7 bases agree with TRBD2. The CDR3 has 18 residues. The V segment lost 10 bases and the J segment 0 bases; nucleotides outside the gene matches: 20. Germline V CDR1 and CDR2: SGHRS, YFSETQ. The CDR3 spells CASRSSGFPAGSTDTQYF. In nucleotides, the CDR3 is TGCGCCTCCCGGAGTAGCGGGTTCCCGGCTGGGAGCACAGATACGCAGTATTTT. The complete variable domain, with remaining parts taken from reference TRBV5-1 and TRBJ2-3, reads KAGVTQTPRYLIKTRGQQVTLSCSPISGHRSVSWYQQTPGQGLQFLFEYFSETQRNKGNFPGRFSGRQFSNSRSEMNVSTLELGDSALYLCASRSSGFPAGSTDTQYFGPGTRLTVL.

The gene calls are TRBV7-2 and TRBJ1-5; D may be TRBD1 (5 bases). Trimming cost V 5 bases and J 0 bases, with 11 bases left between them. Germline V gene lookup returns CDR1 SGHTA and CDR2 FQGNSA. The CDR3 has 15 amino acids. CDR3 residues: CASSHSQGSNQPQHF. The CDR3 DNA follows: TGTGCCAGCAGCCATTCTCAGGGTAGCAATCAGCCCCAGCATTTT.

The chain couples TRBV5-4 to TRBJ2-5, with 9 bases that match TRBD2. CDR3 size: 14 residues. The trim removed 4 bases at V and 5 bases at J, leaving 6 bases unmatched. Germline V gives CDR1 SGHNT, CDR2 YYREEE (reference sequence). The CDR3 DNA reads TGTGCCAGCAGCCTCGGACTAGCGATGGAGACCCAGTACTTC. Its protein product is CASSLGLAMETQYF.